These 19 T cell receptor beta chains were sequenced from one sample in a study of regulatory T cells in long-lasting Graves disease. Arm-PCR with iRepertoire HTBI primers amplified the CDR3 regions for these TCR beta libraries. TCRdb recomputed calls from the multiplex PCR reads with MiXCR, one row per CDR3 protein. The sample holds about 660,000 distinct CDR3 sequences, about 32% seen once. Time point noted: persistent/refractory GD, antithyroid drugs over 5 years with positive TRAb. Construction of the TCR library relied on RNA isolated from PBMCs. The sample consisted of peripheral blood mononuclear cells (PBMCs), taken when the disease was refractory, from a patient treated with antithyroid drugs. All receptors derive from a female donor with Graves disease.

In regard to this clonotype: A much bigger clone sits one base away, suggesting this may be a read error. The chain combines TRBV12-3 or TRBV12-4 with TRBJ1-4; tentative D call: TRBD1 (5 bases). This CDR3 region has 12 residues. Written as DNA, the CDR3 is TGTACCAGCAGTTTGGACGACAGAAAACTGTTTTTT. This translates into CTSSLDDRKLFF.

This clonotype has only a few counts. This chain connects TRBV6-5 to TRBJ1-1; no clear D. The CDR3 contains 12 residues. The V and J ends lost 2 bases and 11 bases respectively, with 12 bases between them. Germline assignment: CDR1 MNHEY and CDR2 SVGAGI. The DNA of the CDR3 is TGTGCCAGCAGTTACCAGACCGGTGCGGCTTTCTTT. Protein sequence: CASSYQTGAAFF.

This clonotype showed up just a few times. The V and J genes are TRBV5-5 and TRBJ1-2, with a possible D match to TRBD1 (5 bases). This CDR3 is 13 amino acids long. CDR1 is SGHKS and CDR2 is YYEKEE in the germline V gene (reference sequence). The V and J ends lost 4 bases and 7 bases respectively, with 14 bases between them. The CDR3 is CASSRTPRAGYTF. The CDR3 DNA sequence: TGTGCCAGCAGCCGGACACCAAGGGCTGGCTACACCTTC.

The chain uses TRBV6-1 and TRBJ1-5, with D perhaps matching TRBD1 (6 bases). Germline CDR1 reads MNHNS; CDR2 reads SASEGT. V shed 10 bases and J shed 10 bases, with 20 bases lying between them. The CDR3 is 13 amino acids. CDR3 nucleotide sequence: TGTGCCACCCTGGGGGACACTGCACAACCCCAGCATTTT. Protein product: CATLGDTAQPQHF.

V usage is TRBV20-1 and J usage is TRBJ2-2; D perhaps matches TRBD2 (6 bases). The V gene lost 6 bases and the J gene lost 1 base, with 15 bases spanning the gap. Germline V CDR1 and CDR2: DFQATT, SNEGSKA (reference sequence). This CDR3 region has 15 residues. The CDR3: CSARTAGRNTGELFF. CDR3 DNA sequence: TGCAGTGCCCGGACTGCGGGGCGGAACACCGGGGAGCTGTTTTTT.

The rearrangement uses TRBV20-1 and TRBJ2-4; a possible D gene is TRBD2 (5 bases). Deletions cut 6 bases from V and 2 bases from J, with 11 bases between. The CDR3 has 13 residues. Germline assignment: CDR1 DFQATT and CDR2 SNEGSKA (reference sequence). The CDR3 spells CSAQRQPKNIQYF. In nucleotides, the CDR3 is TGCAGTGCCCAGCGGCAGCCCAAAAACATTCAGTACTTC.

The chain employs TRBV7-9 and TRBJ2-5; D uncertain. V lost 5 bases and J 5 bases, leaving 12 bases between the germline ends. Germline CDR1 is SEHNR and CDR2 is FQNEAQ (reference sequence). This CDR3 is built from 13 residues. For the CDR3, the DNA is TGTGCCAGCAGCCCGGGCGGATGGGAGACCCAGTACTTC. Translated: CASSPGGWETQYF.

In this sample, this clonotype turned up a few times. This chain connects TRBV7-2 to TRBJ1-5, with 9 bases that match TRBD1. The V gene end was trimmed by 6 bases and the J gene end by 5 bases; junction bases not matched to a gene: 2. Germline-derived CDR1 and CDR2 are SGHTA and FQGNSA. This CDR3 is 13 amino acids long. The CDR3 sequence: CASRRQGDQPQHF. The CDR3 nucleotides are TGTGCCAGCAGAAGACAGGGGGATCAGCCCCAGCATTTT.

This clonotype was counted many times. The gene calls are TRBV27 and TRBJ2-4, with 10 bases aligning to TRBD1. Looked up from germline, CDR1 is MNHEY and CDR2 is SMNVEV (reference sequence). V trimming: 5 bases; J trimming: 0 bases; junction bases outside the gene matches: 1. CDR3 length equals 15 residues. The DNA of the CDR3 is TGTGCCAGCAGTGGACAGGGGGTAGCCAAAAACATTCAGTACTTC. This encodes CASSGQGVAKNIQYF.

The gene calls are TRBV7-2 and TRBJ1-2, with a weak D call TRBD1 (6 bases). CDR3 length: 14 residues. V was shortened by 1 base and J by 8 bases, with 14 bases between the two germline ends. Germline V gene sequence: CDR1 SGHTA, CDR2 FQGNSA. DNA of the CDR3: TGTGCCAGCAGCTTAGACAGGGCCCTTGCGGGCTACACCTTC. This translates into CASSLDRALAGYTF.

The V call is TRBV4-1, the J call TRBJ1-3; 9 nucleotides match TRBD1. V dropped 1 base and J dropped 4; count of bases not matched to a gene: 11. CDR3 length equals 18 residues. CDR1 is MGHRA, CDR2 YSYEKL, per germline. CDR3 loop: CASSQGARDRAFGNTIYF. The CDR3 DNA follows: TGCGCCAGCAGCCAAGGTGCAAGGGACAGGGCTTTCGGAAACACCATATATTTT.

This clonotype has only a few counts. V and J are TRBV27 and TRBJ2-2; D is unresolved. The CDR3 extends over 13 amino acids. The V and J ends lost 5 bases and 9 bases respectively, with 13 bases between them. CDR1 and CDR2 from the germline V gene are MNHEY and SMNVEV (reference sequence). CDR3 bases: TGTGCCAGCAGTCTACCTTTTAGCAGGGAGCTGTTTTTT. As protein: CASSLPFSRELFF.

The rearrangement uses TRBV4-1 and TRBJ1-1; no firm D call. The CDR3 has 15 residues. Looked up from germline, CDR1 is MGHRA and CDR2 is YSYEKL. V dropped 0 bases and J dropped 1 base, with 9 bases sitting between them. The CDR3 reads CASSQDSRPNTEAFF. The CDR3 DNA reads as TGCGCCAGCAGCCAAGATAGCAGACCGAACACTGAAGCTTTCTTT.

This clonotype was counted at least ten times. Written as DNA, the CDR3 is TGTGCCAGCAGTTGGCGGGACGGGAGGCGAGAGCAGTACTTC. It encodes CASSWRDGRREQYF. The chain couples TRBV28 to TRBJ2-7, with 7 bases matching TRBD2. This CDR3 contains 14 residues. Germline V gene lookup returns CDR1 MDHEN and CDR2 SYDVKM. The J segment lost 7 bases and the V segment lost 4 bases, leaving 10 bases of the junction unmatched.

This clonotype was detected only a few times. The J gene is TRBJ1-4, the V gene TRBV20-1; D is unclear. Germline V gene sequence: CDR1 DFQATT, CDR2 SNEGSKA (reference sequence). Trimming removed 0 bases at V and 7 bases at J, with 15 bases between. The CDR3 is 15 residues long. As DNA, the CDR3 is TGCAGTGCTAGAGAAACGGACCTAGGTGGTGAAAAACTGTTTTTT. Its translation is CSARETDLGGEKLFF.

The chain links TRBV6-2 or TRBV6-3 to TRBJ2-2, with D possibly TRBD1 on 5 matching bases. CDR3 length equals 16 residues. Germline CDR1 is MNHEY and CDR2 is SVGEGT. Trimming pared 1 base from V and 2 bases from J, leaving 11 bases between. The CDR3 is CASSYWVGHNTGELFF. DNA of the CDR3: TGTGCCAGCAGTTACTGGGTCGGACATAACACCGGGGAGCTGTTTTTT.

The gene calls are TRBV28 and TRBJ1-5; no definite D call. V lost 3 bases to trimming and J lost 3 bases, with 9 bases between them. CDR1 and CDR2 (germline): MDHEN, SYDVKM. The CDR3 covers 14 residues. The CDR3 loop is CASSFGLTNQPQHF. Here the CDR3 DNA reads TGTGCCAGCAGTTTTGGGCTAACCAATCAGCCCCAGCATTTT.

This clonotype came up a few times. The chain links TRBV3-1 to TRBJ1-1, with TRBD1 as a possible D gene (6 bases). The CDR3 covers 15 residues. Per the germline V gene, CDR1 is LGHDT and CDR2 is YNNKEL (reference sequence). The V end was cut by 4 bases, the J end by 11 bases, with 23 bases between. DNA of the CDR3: TGTGCCAGCAGCCCGGCCTCTCAACAGGGTTTGTCGGCTTTCTTT. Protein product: CASSPASQQGLSAFF.

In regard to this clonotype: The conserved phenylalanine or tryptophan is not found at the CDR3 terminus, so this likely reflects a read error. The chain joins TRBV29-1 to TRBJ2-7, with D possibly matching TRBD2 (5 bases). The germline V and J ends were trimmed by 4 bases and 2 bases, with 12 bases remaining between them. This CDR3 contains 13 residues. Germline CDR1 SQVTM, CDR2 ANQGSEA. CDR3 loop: CSVVGGGTYEQYS. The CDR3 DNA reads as TGCAGCGTTGTCGGAGGTGGTACCTACGAGCAGTACTCC.